This section outlines one TCR beta chain sequence together with its context. Germline values: CDR1 SGHAT, CDR2 FQNNGV. The CDR3 has 17 residues. The V end was cut by 5 bases, the J end by 2 bases, with 16 bases between. Seattle's enrolled individuals joined amid active infection and were then monitored longitudinally. Study processing details: By means of reference gene primer amplification, nucleated cell counts were estimated. Generated by immunoSEQ multiplex PCR, the TCRdb table keeps only in-frame clones and is missing some. V and J calls and clone size are those listed in that table; D and trimming were worked out from the DNA. The sample includes 62,000 or so clones, around 80% seen only once; the top ten take more than 13%. This entry is derived from a study of blood T cell repertoires in COVID-19. Study-level information: The United States, Italy and Spain provided the acute and convalescent COVID-19 samples. T cells, B-cell-depleted T cells, or PBMCs supplied cDNA or gDNA.

Specimen: peripheral blood. The chain is built from TRBV11-2 and TRBJ1-6, with D maybe TRBD1 (6 bases). This TCR came from a man in his sixties with COVID-19, enrolled during active disease. Here the CDR3 DNA reads TGTGCCAGCAGCACGAGCCGGGACATTACCTATAATTCACCCCTCCACTTT. The encoded protein is CASSTSRDITYNSPLHF. The entire variable domain, with the rest obtained from reference TRBV11-2 and TRBJ1-6, is as follows: EAGVAQSPRYKIIEKRQSVAFWCNPISGHATLYWYQQILGQGPKLLIQFQNNGVVDDSQLPKDRFSAERLKGVDSTLKIQPAKLEDSAVYLCASSTSRDITYNSPLHFGNGTRLTVT.